This TCR beta chain was identified during a study of T cells after yellow fever vaccination. Study results and caveats: Boosting was followed by the reappearance of most primary-vaccination clones (96% CD4, around 86% CD8).

A remark on this clonotype: The antigen is undetermined.

TCRdb re-analysed the 5' RACE reads in MiXCR, keeping a single row per CDR3 protein. This sample has some 550,000 distinct CDR3 sequences; about 19% occur once, and the top ten carry roughly an eighth. The sequence was obtained from a young man who received the YFV17D yellow fever vaccine. The sample in question was PBMCs, obtained 15 days after the yellow fever booster vaccination.

This CDR3 reads CASSINSGTPLSSSSYNEQFF. Written as DNA, the CDR3 is TGTGCCAGTAGTATCAATAGCGGGACTCCTCTGTCCTCTTCCTCCTACAATGAGCAGTTCTTC. V gene TRBV19 combines with J gene TRBJ2-1; TRBD2 matches at 8 bases. The J segment lost 0 bases and the V segment lost 3 bases, leaving 19 bases of the junction unmatched. CDR3 length: 21 amino acids. Germline V gives CDR1 LNHDA, CDR2 SQIVND (reference sequence). Full variable domain (rest looked up from reference TRBV19 and TRBJ2-1): DGGITQSPKYLFRKEGQNVTLSCEQNLNHDAMYWYRQDPGQGLRLIYYSQIVNDFQKGDIAEGYSVSREKKESFPLTVTSAQKNPTAFYLCASSINSGTPLSSSSYNEQFFGPGTRLTVL.